This T cell receptor (beta chain) was obtained from a study of T cells in Graves' hyperthyroidism and ophthalmopathy (dated by TCRdb to about 2019). General notes on the study: Peripheral blood was sampled at the time of initial diagnosis, prior to any treatment. A discovery cohort of about 100 patients, about 43 with Graves' ophthalmopathy and approximately 55 with stable Graves' hyperthyroidism, was used to find distinguishing TCR V-J signatures. In more than 5 Graves' hyperthyroidism patients, the study also compared T-cell repertoires from thyroid tissue with T-cell repertoires from blood. The 90 to 100 discovery patients were randomly split 7:3 into training and test sets. The paper describes TCR Vbeta CDR3 sequencing of 135 peripheral blood samples, made up of roughly 40 ophthalmopathy patients, some 76 hyperthyroidism patients and 17 progressor patients. After blood sampling, hyperthyroidism patients were treated with methimazole at a starting dose of 30 mg daily, and ophthalmopathy patients were treated with high-dose intravenous methylprednisolone. Prospective prediction of ophthalmopathy was tested in an independent validation cohort consisting of 18 hyperthyroidism patients and over 15 patients who later progressed to ophthalmopathy.

The TCR beta CDR3 regions were amplified from the RNA transcripts. The first round of RT-PCR for the TCR CDR3 was performed with the HTBI primer set and the Qiagen OneStep RT-PCR kit. Libraries were constructed in a second round of multiplex PCR, after which size selection and purification were carried out. Sequencing of the libraries was done on an Illumina HiSeq2000 using paired-end 100 bp reads. The original methods were these. SOAPnuke was used to process the raw data, removing reads that contained adapters or uncalled bases, had a mean Phred below 15, or lacked an exact match to the constant primer or identifier. High-quality paired reads were merged with COPE v1.2.5, and unique nucleotide sequences were defined as clonotypes. MiTCR v1.1 was used to align clonotypes to the IMGT TRBV, TRBD and TRBJ reference segments. Analysis was restricted to V-J combinations with a frequency above 0.0001, which covered 99.2% of repertoires. The TCS score was defined as F50 (clonal expansion) divided by E x V (chaos), with BLOSUM62-based TCRdist calculated between CDR3 peptides within each V-J. Welch's t-statistics and random forest reduced around 510 V-J features to 10 to 15, which were used in a naive Bayes classifier (R e1071). The raw public data were reprocessed by TCRdb itself: fastp quality trimming at Q25, MiXCR clonotype calling, in-frame beta chains only. Rows matching on CDR3 protein sequence are summarized as one entry with the most common DNA and genes. V and J calls and clone size were set by TCRdb, not the authors. The sample table lists a few hundred thousand distinct CDR3 sequences, more than 15% of them with a count of one. Under 7.5% of the sample goes to the ten largest clones.

The germline V gene (reference sequence) provides CDR1 DFQATT and CDR2 SNEGSKA. V is clipped by 0 bases and J by 0 bases, and the sequence between their germline boundaries is 8 bases long. From the cysteine up to the phenylalanine, the CDR3 has a length of 14 residues. Just the 42-base CDR3 DNA is kept, in frame starting at base 1. A few counts support this clonotype. Its specific antigen is unknown. Base qualities are not provided; no much larger clone lies one nucleotide away. Stable Graves' hyperthyroidism was defined as no progression to ophthalmopathy during 18 months of follow-up. Hyperthyroidism patients were newly diagnosed, with disease duration under 2 months, and aged 18 to 65 years. Patients with uncontrolled infections, other autoimmune diseases, pregnancy or lactation were excluded. Diagnoses relied on clinical symptoms, serum thyroxine and TRAb, thyroid ultrasound and orbital computed tomography. PBMCs were separated from roughly 9.6 ml of fresh peripheral blood using Ficoll-Paque density gradient centrifugation. Total RNA was extracted using Trizol reagent, and RNA quality was assessed on an Agilent 2100 Bioanalyzer.

General findings and caveats noted by the study authors: Most expanded thyroid clonotypes (frequency above 0.001) were also found in blood, which suggests that blood repertoires may mirror thyroid immune responses. No statistical method was used to fix the sample size in advance, and group allocation was not hidden from the investigators. Ophthalmopathy was separated from stable hyperthyroidism by a 13 V-J signature model, with approximately 89% sensitivity and approximately 81% specificity obtained in cross-validation and 80%/75% obtained in testing. In validation, the model predicted progression to ophthalmopathy a median of roughly 6.2 months before onset, with approximately 71% sensitivity and 72.22% specificity.

This sequence was found in a woman between 25 and 40 years old with Graves' hyperthyroidism. Sequencing was done on a sample of blood. The V and J segments used are TRBV20-1 and TRBJ1-2; no D gene can be assigned with confidence. The bases are TGCAGTGCTAGAGATCCAGATTCTAACTATGGCTACACCTTC. Its translation reads: CSARDPDSNYGYTF.